This TCR beta chain was observed in a study of blood T cells in healthy people across ages. Comments on this clonotype: Antigen unknown.

Study-wide results and limits: Versus aged donors, long-lived donors had higher diversity and more naive CD4+ cells.

A J-beta primer mix and a sample-barcoded 5' primer were used in a second PCR of roughly 6 to 11 cycles. TCRdb reprocessed the 5' RACE reads via MiXCR and lists one record per CDR3 protein. The sample shows 600,000 to 650,000 distinct CDR3 sequences, around three fifths of them seen only once. The CDR3 is made up of 16 amino acids. The sequenced material came from blood. The clonotype originates from a man in his 60s in good health. The gene calls are TRBV12-3 or TRBV12-4 and TRBJ2-5; D possibly corresponds to TRBD1 (5 bases). The end of the DNA is better explained by TRBJ2-7, so the J call may be wrong. DNA for the CDR3: TGTGCCAGCAGTGTAGGTGGAACAGGATATATAGGCGAGCAGTACTTC. Amino acids: CASSVGGTGYIGEQYF.